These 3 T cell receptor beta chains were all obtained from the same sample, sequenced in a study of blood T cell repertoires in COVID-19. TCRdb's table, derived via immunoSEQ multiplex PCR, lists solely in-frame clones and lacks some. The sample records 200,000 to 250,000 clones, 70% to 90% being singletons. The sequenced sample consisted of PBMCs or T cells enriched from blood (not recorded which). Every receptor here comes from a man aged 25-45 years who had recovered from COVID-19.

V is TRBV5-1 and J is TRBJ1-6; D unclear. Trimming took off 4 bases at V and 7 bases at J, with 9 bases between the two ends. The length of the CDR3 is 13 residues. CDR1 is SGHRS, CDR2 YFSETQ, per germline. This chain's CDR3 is CASSERPNSPLHF. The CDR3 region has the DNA TGCGCCAGCAGCGAGCGCCCCAATTCACCCCTCCACTTT.

Here the CDR3 DNA reads TGTGCCAGCAGTCCCCTCACCTTAGCGGGAGCCTCCTACGAGCAGTACTTC. Encoded protein: CASSPLTLAGASYEQYF. The gene calls are TRBV27 and TRBJ2-7; TRBD2 matches at 9 bases. V lost 5 bases and J lost 0; bases outside the gene matches: 11. Per germline, CDR1 MNHEY and CDR2 SMNVEV (reference sequence). The CDR3 covers 17 residues.

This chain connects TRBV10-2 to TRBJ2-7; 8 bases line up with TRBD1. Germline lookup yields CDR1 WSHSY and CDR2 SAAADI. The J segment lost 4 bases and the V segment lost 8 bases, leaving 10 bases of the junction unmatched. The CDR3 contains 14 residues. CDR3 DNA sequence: TGCGCCAGCTCGATACAGGGGGTAGATTACGAGCAGTACTTC. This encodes CASSIQGVDYEQYF.